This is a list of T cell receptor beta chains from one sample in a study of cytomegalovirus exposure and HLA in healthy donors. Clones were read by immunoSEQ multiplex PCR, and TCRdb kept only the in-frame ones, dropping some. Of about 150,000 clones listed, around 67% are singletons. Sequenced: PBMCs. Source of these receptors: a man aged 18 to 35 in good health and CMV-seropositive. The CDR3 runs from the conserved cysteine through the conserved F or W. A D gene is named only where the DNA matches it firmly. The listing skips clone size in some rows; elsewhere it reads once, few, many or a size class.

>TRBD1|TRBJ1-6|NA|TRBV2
CASRGQGARISPLHF
TGTGCCAGCAGAGGGCAGGGGGCTCGGATTTCACCCCTCCACTTT
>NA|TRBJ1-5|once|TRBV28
CASQGRNQPQHF
TGTGCCAGCCAGGGTCGCAATCAGCCCCAGCATTTT
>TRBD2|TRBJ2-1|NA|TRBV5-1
CASSPSSGSSYNEQFF
TGCGCCAGCAGCCCATCTAGCGGGTCCTCCTACAATGAGCAGTTCTTC
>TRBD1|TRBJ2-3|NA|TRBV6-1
CASSVSGGGDTQYF
TGTGCCAGCAGTGTCTCAGGGGGTGGAGATACGCAGTATTTT
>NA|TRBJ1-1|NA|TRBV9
CASSATGHLNTEAFF
TGTGCCAGCAGCGCTACAGGGCACCTGAACACTGAAGCTTTCTTT
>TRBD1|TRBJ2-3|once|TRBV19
CASSPGQGQYF
TGTGCCAGTAGTCCCGGACAGGGGCAGTATTTT
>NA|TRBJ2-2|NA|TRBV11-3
CASSPLRGGPGELFF
TGTGCCAGCAGCCCGCTTAGGGGGGGGCCCGGGGAGCTGTTTTTT
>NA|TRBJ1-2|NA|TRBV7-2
CASSFGVNYGYTF
TGTGCCAGCAGCTTCGGGGTTAACTATGGCTACACCTTC
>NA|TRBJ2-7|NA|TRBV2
CASSEGRSGILYEQYF
TGTGCCAGCAGTGAAGGGCGGAGCGGCATACTCTACGAGCAGTACTTC
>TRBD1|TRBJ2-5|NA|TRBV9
CASSVDPGTDFQETQYF
TGTGCCAGCAGCGTAGATCCCGGGACAGATTTCCAAGAGACCCAGTACTTC
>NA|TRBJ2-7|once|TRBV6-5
CASLDTEQGTHEQYF
TGTGCCAGCCTCGACACCGAGCAGGGCACACACGAGCAGTACTTC
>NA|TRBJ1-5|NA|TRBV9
CASSGDGLQPQHF
TGTGCCAGCAGCGGTGATGGACTCCAGCCCCAGCATTTT
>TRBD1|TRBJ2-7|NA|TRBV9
CASSVASGTDSYEQYF
TGTGCCAGCAGCGTAGCTTCCGGGACAGACTCCTACGAGCAGTACTTC
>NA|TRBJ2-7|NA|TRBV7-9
CASGGSYEQYF
TGTGCCAGCGGCGGCTCCTACGAGCAGTACTTC
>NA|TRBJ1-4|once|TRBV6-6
CASSPRGEKLFF
TGTGCCAGCAGCCCTAGGGGAGAAAAACTGTTTTTT
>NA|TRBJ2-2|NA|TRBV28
CALQDSNTGELFF
TGTGCCCTCCAGGACAGCAACACCGGGGAGCTGTTTTTT
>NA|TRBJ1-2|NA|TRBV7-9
CASILNSGGYTF
TGTGCCAGCATCCTTAACAGCGGGGGCTACACCTTC
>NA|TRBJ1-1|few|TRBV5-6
CASSSQILTEAFF
TGTGCCAGCAGCTCCCAGATTCTGACTGAAGCTTTCTTT
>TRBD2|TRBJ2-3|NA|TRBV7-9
CASSFSGRAQDTQYF
TGTGCCAGCAGCTTTAGCGGGAGGGCGCAAGATACGCAGTATTTT
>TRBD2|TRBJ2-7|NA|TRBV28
CASRPLSLAGRYEQYF
TGTGCCAGCAGACCCCTATCGTTAGCGGGGAGATACGAGCAGTACTTC
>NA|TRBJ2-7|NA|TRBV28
CASSFVFSYEQYF
TGTGCCAGCAGTTTTGTATTTTCCTACGAGCAGTACTTC
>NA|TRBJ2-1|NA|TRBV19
CASSISGSYNGQFF
TGTGCCAGTAGTATTTCAGGGTCCTACAATGGGCAGTTCTTC
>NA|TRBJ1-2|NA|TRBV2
CASSEARTEYYGYTF
TGTGCCAGCAGTGAAGCAAGGACAGAGTACTATGGCTACACCTTC
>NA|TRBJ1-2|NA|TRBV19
CASSSGGSNYGYTF
TGTGCCAGTAGTAGCGGGGGCAGTAACTATGGCTACACCTTC
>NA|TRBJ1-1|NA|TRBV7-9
CASSFRGGVAEAFF
TGTGCCAGCAGCTTCCGCGGGGGGGTTGCTGAAGCTTTCTTT
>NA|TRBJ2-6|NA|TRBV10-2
CASSDWFGDSSGANVLTF
TGCGCCAGCAGTGACTGGTTCGGAGATAGCTCTGGGGCCAACGTCCTGACTTTC
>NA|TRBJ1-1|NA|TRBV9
CASSAQGGYTEAFF
TGTGCCAGCAGCGCACAGGGAGGGTACACTGAAGCTTTCTTT
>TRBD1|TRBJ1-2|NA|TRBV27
CASSRRTGLNYGYTF
TGTGCCAGCAGTCGCCGGACAGGGTTAAACTATGGCTACACCTTC
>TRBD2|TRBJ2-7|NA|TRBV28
CASSLSSSGRKYEQYF
TGTGCCAGCAGTTTATCATCTAGCGGGAGAAAGTACGAGCAGTACTTC
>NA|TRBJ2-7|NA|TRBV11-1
CASSTLGNSYEQYF
TGTGCCAGCAGCACTCTAGGTAACTCCTACGAGCAGTACTTC
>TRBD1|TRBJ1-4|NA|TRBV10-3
CAISVDRGDLEKLFF
TGTGCCATCAGTGTCGACAGGGGCGACCTTGAAAAACTGTTTTTT
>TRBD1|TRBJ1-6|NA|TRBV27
CASSLPRTGTLWNSPLHF
TGTGCCAGCAGTTTACCCCGGACAGGGACCCTTTGGAATTCACCCCTCCACTTT
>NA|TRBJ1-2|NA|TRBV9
CASSVDSFVGGYTF
TGTGCCAGCAGCGTAGACTCTTTTGTCGGTGGCTACACCTTC
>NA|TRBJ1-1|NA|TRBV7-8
CASSLVLQGMNTEAFF
TGTGCCAGCAGCTTAGTCCTTCAGGGGATGAACACTGAAGCTTTCTTT
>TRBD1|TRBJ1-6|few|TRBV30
CAWSPGGSPLHF
TGTGCCTGGAGTCCAGGGGGTTCACCCCTCCACTTT
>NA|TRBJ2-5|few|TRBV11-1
CASTLRGVSETQYF
TGTGCCAGCACCCTAAGGGGCGTTTCGGAGACCCAGTACTTC
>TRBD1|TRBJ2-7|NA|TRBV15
CATSRRDSSYEQYF
TGTGCCACCAGCCGCCGGGACAGCTCCTACGAGCAGTACTTC
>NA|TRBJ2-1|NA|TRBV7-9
CASSPSWDSHRGNEQFF
TGTGCCAGCAGCCCCAGTTGGGACTCCCATAGAGGGAATGAGCAGTTCTTC
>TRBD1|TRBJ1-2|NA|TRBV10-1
CASSTGQGKVLDGYTF
TGCGCCAGCAGTACCGGACAGGGGAAGGTTTTAGATGGCTACACCTTC
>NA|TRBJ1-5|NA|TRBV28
CASSFGGRRGPQHF
TGTGCCAGCAGTTTCGGCGGTCGCCGCGGGCCCCAGCATTTT
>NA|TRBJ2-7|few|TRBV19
CATKDWGSEQYF
TGTGCCACCAAGGACTGGGGAAGCGAGCAGTACTTC
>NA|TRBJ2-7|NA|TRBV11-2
CASSFTGTYEQYF
TGTGCCAGCAGCTTCACAGGGACCTACGAGCAGTACTTC
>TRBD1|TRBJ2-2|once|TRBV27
CASRRGTGGPGELFF
TGTGCCAGCAGACGAGGGACAGGGGGTCCCGGGGAGCTGTTTTTT
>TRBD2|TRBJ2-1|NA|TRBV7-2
CASSPLGGLADNEQFF
TGTGCCAGCAGCCCCTTAGGCGGACTAGCGGACAATGAGCAGTTCTTC
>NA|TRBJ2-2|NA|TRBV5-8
CASSGQPTGLAGELFF
TGTGCCAGCAGCGGACAGCCGACAGGACTAGCCGGGGAGCTGTTTTTT
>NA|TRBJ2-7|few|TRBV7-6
CASSTQAQGEQYF
TGTGCCAGCAGCACACAAGCCCAGGGCGAGCAGTACTTC
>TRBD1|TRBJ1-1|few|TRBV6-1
CASRGRGLTEAFF
TGTGCCAGCAGGGGAAGGGGGCTCACTGAAGCTTTCTTT
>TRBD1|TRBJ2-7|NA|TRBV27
CASSFAGVGTAFSYEQYF
TGTGCCAGCAGTTTCGCGGGCGTTGGGACAGCATTCTCCTACGAGCAGTACTTC
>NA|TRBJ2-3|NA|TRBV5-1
CASSIQGSTDTQYF
TGCGCCAGCAGCATCCAGGGGTCCACAGATACGCAGTATTTT
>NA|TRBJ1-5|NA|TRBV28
CASSLWQGTDSNQPQHF
TGTGCCAGCAGTTTATGGCAGGGGACCGATAGCAATCAGCCCCAGCATTTT
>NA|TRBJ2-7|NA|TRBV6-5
CASSYGPTYEQYF
TGTGCCAGCAGTTACGGGCCGACATACGAGCAGTACTTC
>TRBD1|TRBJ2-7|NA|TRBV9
CASGQGFHEQYF
TGTGCCAGCGGACAGGGGTTTCACGAGCAGTACTTC
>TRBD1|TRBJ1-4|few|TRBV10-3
CAISESKGAEEKLFF
TGTGCCATCAGTGAGTCGAAGGGGGCAGAGGAAAAACTGTTTTTT
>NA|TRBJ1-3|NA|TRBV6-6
CASKGGSSGNTIYF
TGTGCCAGTAAGGGGGGGAGCTCTGGAAACACCATATATTTT
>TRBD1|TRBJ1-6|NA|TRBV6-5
CASSWDRTNNSPLHF
TGTGCCAGCAGTTGGGACAGGACTAATAATTCACCCCTCCACTTT